Following are 4 T cell receptor beta chains from one sample sequenced in a study of shared clonotypes between healthy human individuals. The assay was immunoSEQ multiplex PCR, and TCRdb's table has in-frame clones only and misses some. The data contain under 1,100,000 clones, 78% of them singletons. The sequenced sample consisted of memory CD4+ T cells from PBMCs. Subset defined: CD45RA-negative fraction. Receptors originate from a man in his late teens or twenties in good health. Some clones in this sample may be carry-over from other donors' samples.

In the case of this clone: Being one base from a much bigger clone, this may be a read error. This chain joins TRBV5-1 and TRBJ1-1; D may be TRBD1 (5 bases). V was clipped by 4 bases and J by 1 base, with 8 bases between them. This CDR3 is 13 amino acids long. Germline lookup yields CDR1 SGHRS and CDR2 YFSETQ. CDR3 sequence: CASSPDKNTEAFF. The CDR3 DNA reads TGCGCCAGCAGCCCGGACAAGAACACTGAAGCTTTCTTT.

The V gene is TRBV2, the J gene TRBJ1-5; 10 bases line up with TRBD1. J was trimmed by 3 bases and V by 5 bases; bases with no gene match: 4. Germline-derived CDR1 and CDR2 are SNHLY and FYNNEI. The CDR3 has 15 residues. Written as DNA, the CDR3 is TGTGCCAGCAGTATGGGACAGGGGTTCAATCAGCCCCAGCATTTT. Translation: CASSMGQGFNQPQHF.

V and J are TRBV6-1 and TRBJ1-2; D not certain. V lost 1 base, J lost 4 bases, and 16 bases lay in between. The CDR3 sequence is 16 residues long. The germline gives CDR1 MNHNS, CDR2 SASEGT. CDR3 residues: CASSEGPGPQGYGYTF. For the CDR3, the DNA is TGTGCCAGCAGTGAAGGGCCCGGACCCCAAGGCTATGGCTACACCTTC.

Of note for this clone: Because the CDR3 is missing its conserved closing phenylalanine or tryptophan, this is likely a read error. The DNA is omitted, as the CDR3 cannot be located on it reliably, and the CDR3 follows TCRdb's listing. This sequence joins TRBV21-1 and TRBJ1-2. TRBV21-1 counts as a pseudogene. The CDR3 is made up of 11 amino acids, end residues included. Here the CDR3 reads CASSKKDDLRI.